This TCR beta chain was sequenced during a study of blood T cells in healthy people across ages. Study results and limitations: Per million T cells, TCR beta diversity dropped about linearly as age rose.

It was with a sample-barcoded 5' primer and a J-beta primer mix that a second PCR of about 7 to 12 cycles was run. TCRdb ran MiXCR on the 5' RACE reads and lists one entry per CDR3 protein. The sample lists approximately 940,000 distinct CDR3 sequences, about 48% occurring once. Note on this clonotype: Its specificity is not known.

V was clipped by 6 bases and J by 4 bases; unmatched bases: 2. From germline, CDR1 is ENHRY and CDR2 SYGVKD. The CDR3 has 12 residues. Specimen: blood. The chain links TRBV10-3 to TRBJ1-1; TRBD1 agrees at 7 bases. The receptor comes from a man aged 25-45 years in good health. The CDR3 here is CAIRPGGTEAFF. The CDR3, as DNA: TGTGCCATCAGGCCAGGGGGCACTGAAGCTTTCTTT.